One sample yielded the 4 T cell receptor beta chains listed below, sequenced in a study of Ad26.COV2.S vaccination and SARS-CoV-2 variants. Sample treatment: around 19 received Ad26.COV2.S at low or high dose, single or two shots; several received placebo; per-sample allocation not given. Samples analyzed were those drawn on day 63 after the first vaccine or placebo injection. Sequencing used immunoSEQ multiplex PCR; TCRdb keeps in-frame clones, though not all of them. This repertoire shows about 350,000 clones, 85% found once; its top ten account for roughly 3.3%. Sequences were derived from peripheral blood, sampled in a trial of Ad26.COV2.S vaccine versus placebo. These receptors originate from a person aged 18 to 59 who received the Ad26.COV2.S COVID-19 vaccine or a placebo.

The V gene is TRBV5-1, the J gene TRBJ2-5; 9 bases align to TRBD1. The CDR3 covers 15 residues. From germline, CDR1 is SGHRS and CDR2 YFSETQ. V shed 4 bases and J 5 bases; nucleotides not matched to a gene: 9. The CDR3 loop reads CASSRGQGGGETQYF. As DNA, the CDR3 is TGCGCCAGCAGCAGGGGACAGGGAGGTGGGGAGACCCAGTACTTC.

The J gene is TRBJ1-1, the V gene TRBV16; 9 bases align to TRBD1. The CDR3 is 13 amino acids. Germline V lookup: CDR1 KGHSY, CDR2 FQNENV. The V gene end was trimmed by 4 bases and the J gene end by 10 bases; junction bases not matched to a gene: 7. CDR3 sequence: CASSPGQGRRAFF. The CDR3 DNA follows: TGTGCCAGCAGCCCCGGACAGGGGCGGAGAGCTTTCTTT.

This clone is a singleton in its sample. V usage is TRBV7-9 and J usage is TRBJ1-5; D unresolved. The V gene's germline CDR1 is SEHNR and CDR2 FQNEAQ (reference sequence). V shed 3 bases and J shed 3 bases, with 12 bases lying between them. The length of the CDR3 is 15 residues. The CDR3 spells CASSFGVGNNQPQHF. Here the CDR3 DNA reads TGTGCCAGCAGCTTCGGAGTCGGGAACAATCAGCCCCAGCATTTT.

The chain joins TRBV6-2 or TRBV6-3 to TRBJ1-1, with D possibly matching TRBD1 (5 bases). Per germline, CDR1 MNHEY and CDR2 SVGEGT. Trimming pared 5 bases from V and 1 base from J, leaving 11 bases between. The CDR3 totals 14 residues. CDR3 DNA sequence: TGTGCCAGCAGTCGTTTCACAGGGAACACTGAAGCTTTCTTT. Protein: CASSRFTGNTEAFF.